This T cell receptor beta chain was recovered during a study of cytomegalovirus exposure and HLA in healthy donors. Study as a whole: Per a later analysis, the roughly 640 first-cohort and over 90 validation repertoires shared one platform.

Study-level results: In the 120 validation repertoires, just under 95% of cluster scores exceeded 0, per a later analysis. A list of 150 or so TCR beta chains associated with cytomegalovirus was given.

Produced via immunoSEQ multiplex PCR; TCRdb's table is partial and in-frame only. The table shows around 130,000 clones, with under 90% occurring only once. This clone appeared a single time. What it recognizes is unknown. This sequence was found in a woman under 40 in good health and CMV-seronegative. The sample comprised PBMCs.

The chain's CDR3 is CASSGTGGTYEQYF. The CDR3 DNA reads TGTGCCAGCAGTGGTACAGGGGGGACCTACGAGCAGTACTTC. The V and J genes are TRBV27 and TRBJ2-7; 8 bases agree with TRBD1. CDR1 is MNHEY, CDR2 SMNVEV, per germline (reference sequence). The CDR3 extends over 14 amino acids. V lost 5 bases and J lost 2; bases outside the gene matches: 5.